The T cell receptor (beta chain) under discussion was sequenced for a study of human T cells and chemical hapten exposure. Time point reported: healthy volunteer bleed at 2 weeks. Whole blood, unfractionated, served as the material for total RNA extraction. TCRdb fed the RACE reads into MiXCR, producing one record per CDR3 protein. Of 49,000 or so distinct CDR3 sequences in the sample, 4% to 4.5% were seen once. In its sample, this clonotype was seen a few times. The CDR3 extends over 19 amino acids. Germline V gives CDR1 LNHNV, CDR2 YYDKDF (reference sequence). Unmatched junction bases numbered 6, after V lost 1 base and J lost 0 bases.

V is TRBV15 and J is TRBJ2-6, with 10 bases matching TRBD1. Sample: whole blood. The sequence came from a human donor in good health. Some clones in this sample may be carry-over from other donors' samples. CDR3 protein: CATSRAGQGMNSGANVLTF. The CDR3 DNA sequence: TGTGCCACCAGCAGAGCGGGACAGGGGATGAACTCTGGGGCCAACGTCCTGACTTTC.